This passage covers 23 T cell receptor beta chains from one sample sequenced in a study of human T cells and chemical hapten exposure. TCRdb analysed the RACE reads with MiXCR anew, one entry per CDR3 protein. The data contain 80,000 to 100,000 distinct CDR3 sequences, around an eighth of them singletons. Time point described: patch test 1, 2 weeks after DPC sensitization. Treatment defined: therapeutic diphenylcyclopropenone sensitization with weekly scalp DPC. The specimen comprised whole blood, sampled in connection with sensitization to the hapten diphenylcyclopropenone (DPC). Receptors were obtained from a woman in her thirties or forties with alopecia areata. Some clones in this sample may be carry-over from other donors' samples.

The chain joins TRBV4-2 to TRBJ2-2; D tentatively fits TRBD1 or TRBD2 (6 bases each). From germline, CDR1 is LGHNA and CDR2 YNFKEQ. CDR3 length: 15 residues. Between the trimmed V and J ends, which lost 5 bases and 4 bases, there was a span of 14 bases. CDR3 protein: CASSEGGRGTGELFF. CDR3 nucleotides: TGTGCCAGCAGCGAAGGGGGGCGCGGCACCGGGGAGCTGTTTTTT.

There are a few counts of this clonotype. The junction does not match germline at one end; this may be a read error. The chain has TRBV7-7 and TRBJ2-7, with no clear D. In germline, CDR1 is SSHAT, CDR2 FNYEAQ (reference sequence). This CDR3 is built from 14 residues. CDR3 sequence reads: CASSLTPSSYEQYF. The CDR3 nucleotides are TGTGCTAGCAGCCTTACTCCGAGCTCCTACGAGCAGTACTTC.

The CDR3 spells CASSPIQGGYQPQHF. The CDR3 DNA reads TGTGCCAGCTCACCCATACAGGGGGGATATCAGCCCCAGCATTTT. The rearrangement uses TRBV18 and TRBJ1-5, with TRBD1 matching over 8 bases. CDR1 and CDR2 (germline): KGHSH, LQKENI. The CDR3 loop spans 15 amino acids. After removal of 3 bases from V and 5 bases from J, the junction contained 6 bases not matched to a gene.

The chain has TRBV6-1 and TRBJ2-3; TRBD2 might be the D (5 bases). The CDR3 sequence is 14 residues long. CDR1 and CDR2 from the germline V gene are MNHNS and SASEGT. V gave up 6 bases and J gave up 1 base, with 11 bases separating them. This CDR3 reads CASREEFGTDTQYF. DNA of the CDR3: TGTGCCAGCAGGGAGGAATTCGGCACAGATACGCAGTATTTT.

Many counts were recorded for this clonotype. The rearrangement joins TRBV7-6 to TRBJ2-5; 9 bases match TRBD1. In germline, CDR1 is SGHVS, CDR2 FNYEAQ. V was pared by 5 bases and J by 4 bases, with 8 bases of the junction left unmatched. CDR3 length: 15 amino acids. This CDR3 is CASSQDRGRRETQYF. The DNA of the CDR3 is TGTGCCAGCAGCCAGGACAGGGGACGTAGAGAGACCCAGTACTTC. Full variable domain (missing parts from reference TRBV7-6 and TRBJ2-5): GAGVSQSPRYKVTKRGQDVALRCDPISGHVSLYWYRQALGQGPEFLTYFNYEAQQDKSGLPNDRFSAERPEGSISTLTIQRTEQRDSAMYRCASSQDRGRRETQYFGPGTRLLVL.

V and J are TRBV6-5 and TRBJ2-3; the D call may be TRBD1 or TRBD2 (6 bases each). This CDR3 is 16 amino acids long. The germline gives CDR1 MNHEY, CDR2 SVGAGI. V gave up 8 bases and J gave up 8 bases, with 26 bases separating them. The CDR3: CASCRIKGLGGATQYF. The CDR3, as DNA: TGTGCCAGCTGTCGGATAAAGGGCTTGGGGGGCGCTACGCAGTATTTT.

The chain joins TRBV7-6 to TRBJ2-1, with D unresolved. Germline CDR1 and CDR2: SGHVS and FNYEAQ. V shed 3 bases and J shed 0 bases, with 15 bases lying between them. The CDR3 is made up of 17 amino acids. Here the CDR3 reads CASSFSNLGSSYNEQFF. CDR3 sequence (DNA): TGTGCCAGCAGCTTCTCTAACCTAGGCAGCTCCTACAATGAGCAGTTCTTC.

This clonotype was seen a handful of times. This rearrangement joins TRBV14 to TRBJ2-3; D call uncertain. The CDR3 has 14 amino acids. Trimming pared 1 base from V and 3 bases from J, leaving 8 bases between. Germline V gene data show CDR1 as SGHDN and CDR2 as FVKESK. In DNA, the CDR3 is TGTGCCAGCAGCCAAGTGGCTGGAACAGATACGCAGTATTTT. Its translation: CASSQVAGTDTQYF.

The chain joins TRBV20-1 to TRBJ2-1, with D hard to call. V lost 2 bases and J 7 bases, leaving 6 bases between the germline ends. CDR3 length: 11 amino acids. Germline V gene sequence: CDR1 DFQATT, CDR2 SNEGSKA (reference sequence). The chain's CDR3 is CSARQVNEQFF. The CDR3 nucleotides read TGCAGTGCTAGACAAGTAAATGAGCAGTTCTTC.

The chain uses TRBV29-1 and TRBJ1-1, with TRBD1 matching 9 bases. Germline V gene sequence: CDR1 SQVTM, CDR2 ANQGSEA. The CDR3 covers 13 residues. Germline trimming cut 6 bases from V and 0 bases from J; bases unmatched to any gene: 2. The CDR3 sequence: CSVGTGMNTEAFF. The CDR3 DNA reads as TGCAGCGTGGGGACAGGGATGAACACTGAAGCTTTCTTT.

The genes are TRBV27 and TRBJ1-1; D gene uncertain. CDR3 length: 12 residues. CDR1 and CDR2 (germline): MNHEY, SMNVEV (reference sequence). Trimming stripped 2 bases from V and 10 bases from J, with 11 bases between. CDR3 sequence reads: CASSLGRSPAFF. CDR3 DNA: TGTGCCAGCAGTTTAGGCAGATCACCAGCTTTCTTT.

This sequence joins TRBV2 and TRBJ2-3, with unresolved D. There are 14 residues in the CDR3. The V gene's germline CDR1 is SNHLY and CDR2 FYNNEI. Trimming cost V 0 bases and J 3 bases, with 7 bases left between them. The CDR3 DNA reads TGTGCCAGCAGTGAAGCGCTTCGGACAGATACGCAGTATTTT. Its protein product is CASSEALRTDTQYF.

The rearrangement joins TRBV28 to TRBJ1-2, with 12 bases fitting TRBD1. The CDR3 length is 13 residues. Germline V gene sequence: CDR1 MDHEN, CDR2 SYDVKM. DNA of the CDR3: TGTGTCATTACGGGACAGGGGGCCTATGGCTACACCTTC. Protein product: CVITGQGAYGYTF.

The chain couples TRBV2 to TRBJ2-7; unclear D gene. This CDR3 is 14 amino acids long. The germline gives CDR1 SNHLY, CDR2 FYNNEI. V shed 6 bases and J shed 0 bases, with 12 bases lying between them. The CDR3: CASRTWTDSYEQYF. The CDR3, as DNA: TGTGCCAGCAGGACTTGGACGGACTCCTACGAGCAGTACTTC.

The chain joins TRBV12-3 or TRBV12-4 to TRBJ1-4; 10 positions match TRBD1. V shed 5 bases, J shed 6 bases, and the junction held 3 bases outside the gene matches. The CDR3 loop spans 14 amino acids. The CDR3 is CASSRTGGDEKLFF. Here the CDR3 DNA reads TGTGCCAGCAGTCGGACAGGGGGAGATGAAAAACTGTTTTTT.

The V call is TRBV10-3, the J call TRBJ2-7; D is unclear. The CDR3 covers 15 residues. Trimming took 0 bases from V and 0 from J, leaving 9 bases between them. Germline CDR1 and CDR2: ENHRY and SYGVKD. CDR3 sequence (DNA): TGTGCCATCAGTGAGTCACAGCTGAGCTCCTACGAGCAGTACTTC. This sequence encodes CAISESQLSSYEQYF.

This clonotype turned up a few times. The V call is TRBV7-2, the J call TRBJ2-7, with 9 bases fitting TRBD2. V shed 3 bases and J 0 bases; nucleotides not matched to a gene: 6. This CDR3 has 16 amino acids. The germline gives CDR1 SGHTA, CDR2 FQGNSA. In nucleotides, the CDR3 is TGTGCCAGCAGCTTGCCTAGCGGGACCCTCTCCTACGAGCAGTACTTC. Its translation: CASSLPSGTLSYEQYF. The full variable domain, with the rest looked up from reference TRBV7-2 and TRBJ2-7, is GAGVSQSPSNKVTEKGKDVELRCDPISGHTALYWYRQSLGQGLEFLIYFQGNSAPDKSGLPSDRFSAERTGGSVSTLTIQRTQQEDSAVYLCASSLPSGTLSYEQYFGPGTRLTVT.

Many counts were recorded for this clonotype. The chain combines TRBV5-1 with TRBJ1-3; TRBD1 is a possible D gene (6 bases). The CDR3 consists of 17 residues. The germline V gene has CDR1 SGHRS and CDR2 YFSETQ. V was pared by 4 bases and J by 0 bases, with 17 bases between. CDR3 coding DNA: TGCGCCAGCAGCGCGGGGGGCTCCACCAACTCTGGAAACACCATATATTTT. Translated: CASSAGGSTNSGNTIYF.

This clonotype showed up just a few times. CDR3 sequence: CASSFGDRGEADEQYF. As DNA, the CDR3 is TGCGCCAGCAGCTTTGGGGACCGGGGGGAAGCGGACGAGCAGTACTTC. The V gene is TRBV5-1, the J gene TRBJ2-7, with TRBD2 matching 7 bases. Germline values: CDR1 SGHRS, CDR2 YFSETQ. J was trimmed by 5 bases and V by 2 bases; bases with no gene match: 13. The CDR3 is made up of 16 amino acids. Based on the CDR3 plus reference TRBV5-1 and TRBJ2-7, the full variable domain is KAGVTQTPRYLIKTRGQQVTLSCSPISGHRSVSWYQQTPGQGLQFLFEYFSETQRNKGNFPGRFSGRQFSNSRSEMNVSTLELGDSALYLCASSFGDRGEADEQYFGPGTRLTVT.

The rearrangement uses TRBV7-9 and TRBJ2-3, with D uncertain. The V and J ends lost 5 bases and 0 bases respectively, with 9 bases between them. The germline gives CDR1 SEHNR, CDR2 FQNEAQ (reference sequence). The CDR3 runs 14 residues. The CDR3 loop reads CASSQRLSTDTQYF. The CDR3 coding sequence is TGTGCCAGCAGCCAGCGTCTAAGCACAGATACGCAGTATTTT.

This clonotype occurred many times. The CDR3 DNA follows: TGCGCCAGCAGCTTGGAGTCAGGAAATTCACCCCTCCACTTT. Its translation: CASSLESGNSPLHF. The J gene is TRBJ1-6, the V gene TRBV5-1, with no clear D. The CDR3 contains 14 residues. Germline V gives CDR1 SGHRS, CDR2 YFSETQ. Trimming shortened V by 0 bases and J by 7 bases, and 8 bases separated the two germline ends. Based on the CDR3 plus reference TRBV5-1 and TRBJ1-6, the full variable domain is KAGVTQTPRYLIKTRGQQVTLSCSPISGHRSVSWYQQTPGQGLQFLFEYFSETQRNKGNFPGRFSGRQFSNSRSEMNVSTLELGDSALYLCASSLESGNSPLHFGNGTRLTVT.

This clonotype was observed a few times. This rearrangement joins TRBV20-1 to TRBJ2-7; 9 bases agree with TRBD2. J lost 0 bases, V lost 4 bases, and 7 bases had no gene match. This CDR3 is 15 amino acids long. The germline V gene has CDR1 DFQATT and CDR2 SNEGSKA (reference sequence). CDR3 in DNA: TGCAGTGCTACCGGACTAGCGCCCAGCTCCTACGAGCAGTACTTC. This codes for CSATGLAPSSYEQYF.

This clonotype was observed at least ten times. The rearrangement uses TRBV28 and TRBJ2-3; 10 nucleotides align to TRBD2. V lost 9 bases to trimming and J lost 4 bases; unmatched junction nucleotides: 7. This CDR3 spans 14 amino acids. Germline-derived CDR1 and CDR2 are MDHEN and SYDVKM. CDR3 sequence (DNA): TGTGCCAGTGGGGGGACTAGCGACTCAGATACGCAGTATTTT. Encoded protein: CASGGTSDSDTQYF.